This paragraph reports one TCR beta chain. It lacks a known antigen. No base quality values were provided; no much bigger clone lies one nucleotide off. Using the deep immunoSEQ assay, TCR CDR3 regions were amplified from genomic DNA by multiplex PCR. Extracted genomic DNA from each cell subset was distributed evenly across all wells of several immunoSEQ 96-well plates, and each plate was treated as a replicate. For sorted subsets, 200 ng of genomic DNA, equivalent to around 31,000 T cell genomes, went into each replicate PCR. The purified libraries were quantified using a Qubit 3.0 fluorometer, sized with a Bioanalyzer 2100, and then quantified again using the KAPA Library Quantification kit. A separate single-read 150-cycle Illumina NextSeq 550 flow cell was used to sequence each immunoSEQ 96-well plate. The study's own analysis went as follows. Because the immunoSEQ output included only junctional sequences and no quality scores, the filtering could not be the same as the filtering used for full-length reads. To assign V/J genes and CDR3, sequences were annotated against IMGT germline references using PyIR, a Python wrapper for IgBLAST v1.9. Any read was removed if the V/J assignment was weak (E-value above 1e-6), the CDR3 was missing, or the read contained stop codons, out-of-frame junctions, or ambiguous translated residues. V3J clonotypes were defined by identical inferred V gene, J gene, and CDR3 amino acid sequence. Percentage overlap between repertoires was calculated by dividing the number of shared unique clonotypes by the size of the smaller repertoire. Three approaches were used to assess repertoire richness: RTK rarefaction, the Chao1 estimator, and Recon v2.1 estimates of unobserved clonotypes. Generation probabilities were computed with OLGA for all TCRbeta clonotypes obtained by the gDNA method from several donors. TCRdb re-hosts the immuneACCESS table, in-frame sequences only. Its copies lack some clones; in the studies checked, an unresolved V gene accounts for under half of them, and the cause for the rest is not known. For V, J and clone size, that table is used; D and trimming come from the DNA. The sample table shows roughly 770,000 clones, and 90% to 98% are seen once. Around 0.21% of the sample is taken by the ten largest.

Inclusive of the bounding cysteine and phenylalanine, the CDR3 is 14 residues long. This entry keeps only the CDR3 DNA: 42 bases, framed from base 1. CDR1 and CDR2, looked up from the germline V gene (reference sequence), are SEHNR and FQNEAQ. Unmatched junction bases come to 6, with V trimmed by 5 bases and J by 9 bases. The sample is drawn from a study of shared clonotypes between healthy human individuals (dated by TCRdb to the early 2020s). With respect to the entire study: The cohort comprised a couple of women and a few men aged 18 to 49 years. For each donor, CD4 naive and CD4 memory were each given three plates, CD8 naive was given two plates, and CD8 memory was given one plate. To increase sequencing depth and limit assay-specific biases, TCR repertoire library preparation and sequencing were carried out by different laboratories using diverse techniques. Leukapheresis yielded between about 0.9 and 9 billion PBMCs per donor. To estimate repertoire size and how much clonotype sharing occurs between individuals, the study deeply sequenced the blood TCR repertoires of five healthy adults. General findings and caveats noted by the study authors: Across a few donors, approximately 5% of naive CD4, approximately 3.6% of naive CD8, about 2.3% of memory CD4, and about 0.44% of memory CD8 clonotypes were shared. Sampling was restricted to blood, and TCR repertoires in tissues likely differ from the TCR repertoires found in blood. The small number of donors limited the genetic and exposure-history diversity represented. Compared with non-shared clonotypes, clonotypes shared by all four sorted-subset donors had higher generation probabilities. Naive subsets generally had larger estimated clonotype richness than memory subsets. Pairwise subsampling led to the expectation that sequencing depth would affect the degree of clonotype sharing among donors. Even with the large sequencing depth, rarefaction of the sorted-subset datasets indicated that sequencing was incomplete.

CD8 naive samples were obtained by positive selection for CCR7 among CD45RO-negative cells, yielding a CD45RA+CCR7+ population from which TemRA cells were excluded. The donors were healthy, HIV-negative adults who had no recently reported acute infections or vaccinations. All donors were Caucasian adults living in Nashville, Tennessee, USA. Blood was obtained by leukapheresis, after which PBMCs were separated by Ficoll-Histopaque density gradient centrifugation and cryopreserved in liquid nitrogen vapor phase. Analytical flow cytometry was used to check the purity and quantity of each magnetically sorted T cell population. Genomic DNA was isolated from each sorted fraction and quantified by UV absorbance on a Nanodrop 2000c.

This clonotype originated in a man aged 25 to 45 in good health. The rearrangement combines TRBV7-9 with TRBJ2-1; TRBD2 fits 11 bases in the junction. Sequencing was done on a sample of naive CD8+ T cells sorted from blood. Sample cell subset or site, as interpreted from the label and publication: CD45RA+CCR7+. The CDR3 sequence is CASSQLAGAFEQFF. In nucleotide form, the sequence is TGTGCCAGCAGCCAACTAGCGGGAGCGTTTGAGCAGTTCTTC. Here the CDR3 is joined to the reference TRBV7-9 and TRBJ2-1 genes, and the full variable domain is: DTGVSQNPRHKITKRGQNVTFRCDPISEHNRLYWYRQTLGQGPEFLTYFQNEAQLEKSRLLSDRFSAERPKGSFSTLEIQRTEQGDSAMYLCASSQLAGAFEQFFGPGTRLTVL.